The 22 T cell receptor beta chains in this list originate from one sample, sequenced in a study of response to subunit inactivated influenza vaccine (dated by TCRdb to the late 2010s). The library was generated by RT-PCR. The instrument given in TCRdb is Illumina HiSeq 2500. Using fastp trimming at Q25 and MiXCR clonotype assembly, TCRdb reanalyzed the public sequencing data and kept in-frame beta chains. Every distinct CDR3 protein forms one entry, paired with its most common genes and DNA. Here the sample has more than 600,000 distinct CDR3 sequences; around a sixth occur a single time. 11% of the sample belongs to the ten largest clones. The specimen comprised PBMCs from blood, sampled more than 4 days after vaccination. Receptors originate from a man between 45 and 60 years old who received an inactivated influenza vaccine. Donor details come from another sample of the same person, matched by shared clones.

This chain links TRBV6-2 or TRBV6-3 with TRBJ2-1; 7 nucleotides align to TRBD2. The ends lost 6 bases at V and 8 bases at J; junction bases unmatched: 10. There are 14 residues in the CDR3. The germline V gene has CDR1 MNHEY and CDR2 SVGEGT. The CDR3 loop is CASRLAYNGDEQFF. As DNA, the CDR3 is TGTGCCAGCAGACTAGCGTACAACGGCGATGAGCAGTTCTTC.

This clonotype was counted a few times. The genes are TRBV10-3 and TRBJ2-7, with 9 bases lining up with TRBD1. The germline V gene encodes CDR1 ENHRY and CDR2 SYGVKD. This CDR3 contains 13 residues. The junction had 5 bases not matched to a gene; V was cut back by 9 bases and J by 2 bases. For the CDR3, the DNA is TGTGCCATTAGGACAGGGGTCGCCTACGAGCAGTACTTC. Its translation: CAIRTGVAYEQYF.

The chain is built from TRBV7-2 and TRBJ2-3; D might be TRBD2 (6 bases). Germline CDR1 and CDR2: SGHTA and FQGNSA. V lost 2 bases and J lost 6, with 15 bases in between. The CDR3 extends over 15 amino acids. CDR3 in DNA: TGTGCCAGCAGCTTAAGCCTAGCGACTTCCGATACGCAGTATTTT. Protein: CASSLSLATSDTQYF.

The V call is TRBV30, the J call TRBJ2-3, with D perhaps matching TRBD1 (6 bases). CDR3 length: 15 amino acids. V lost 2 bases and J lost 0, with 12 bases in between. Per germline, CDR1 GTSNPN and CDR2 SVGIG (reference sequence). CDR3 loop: CAWSRKQGSTDTQYF. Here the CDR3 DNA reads TGTGCCTGGAGTCGAAAACAGGGAAGCACAGATACGCAGTATTTT.

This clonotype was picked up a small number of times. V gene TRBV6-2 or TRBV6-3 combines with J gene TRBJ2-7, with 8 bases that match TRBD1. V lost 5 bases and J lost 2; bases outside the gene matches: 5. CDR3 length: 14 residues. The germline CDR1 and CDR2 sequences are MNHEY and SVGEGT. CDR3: CASSRGTGTYEQYF. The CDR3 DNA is TGTGCCAGCAGTCGGGGGACAGGTACCTACGAGCAGTACTTC.

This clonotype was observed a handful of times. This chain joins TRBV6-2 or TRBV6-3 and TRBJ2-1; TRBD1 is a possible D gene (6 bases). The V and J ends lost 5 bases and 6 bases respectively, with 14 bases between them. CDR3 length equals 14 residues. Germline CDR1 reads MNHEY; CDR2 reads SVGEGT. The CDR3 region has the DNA TGTGCCAGCAGTAACCCCAGGGGTATCAATGAGCAGTTCTTC. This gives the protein CASSNPRGINEQFF.

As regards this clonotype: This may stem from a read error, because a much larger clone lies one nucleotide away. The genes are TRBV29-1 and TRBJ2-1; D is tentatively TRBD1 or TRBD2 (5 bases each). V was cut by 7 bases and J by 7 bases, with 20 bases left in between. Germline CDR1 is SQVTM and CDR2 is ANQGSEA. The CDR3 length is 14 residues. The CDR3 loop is CSEEGFSARNEQFF. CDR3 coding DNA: TGCAGCGAAGAGGGGTTTTCTGCTCGGAATGAGCAGTTCTTC.

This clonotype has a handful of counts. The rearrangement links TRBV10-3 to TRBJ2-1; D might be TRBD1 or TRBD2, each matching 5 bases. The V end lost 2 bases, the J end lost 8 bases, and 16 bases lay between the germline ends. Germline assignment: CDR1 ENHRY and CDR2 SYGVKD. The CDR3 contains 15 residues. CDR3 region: CAISERPHLGDEQFF. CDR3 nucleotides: TGTGCCATCAGTGAGAGGCCCCATCTGGGGGATGAGCAGTTCTTC.

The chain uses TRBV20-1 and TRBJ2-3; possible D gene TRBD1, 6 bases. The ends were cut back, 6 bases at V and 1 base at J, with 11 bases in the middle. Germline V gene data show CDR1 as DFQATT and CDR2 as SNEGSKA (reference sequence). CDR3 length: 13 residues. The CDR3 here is CSADTGRTDTQYF. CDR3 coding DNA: TGCAGTGCAGACACAGGGCGCACAGATACGCAGTATTTT.

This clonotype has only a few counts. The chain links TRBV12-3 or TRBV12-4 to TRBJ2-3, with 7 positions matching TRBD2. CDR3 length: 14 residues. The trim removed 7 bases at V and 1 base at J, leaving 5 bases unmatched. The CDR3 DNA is TGTGCCAGCAACATAGCGGGTCGCACAGATACGCAGTATTTT. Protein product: CASNIAGRTDTQYF.

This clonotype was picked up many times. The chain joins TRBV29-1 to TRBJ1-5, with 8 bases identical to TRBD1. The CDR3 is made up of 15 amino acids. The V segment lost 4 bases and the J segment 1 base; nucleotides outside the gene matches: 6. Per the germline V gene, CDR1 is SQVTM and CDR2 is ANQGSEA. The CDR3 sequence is CSVALGTGSNQPQHF. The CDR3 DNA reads TGCAGCGTTGCCCTTGGGACAGGCAGCAATCAGCCCCAGCATTTT.

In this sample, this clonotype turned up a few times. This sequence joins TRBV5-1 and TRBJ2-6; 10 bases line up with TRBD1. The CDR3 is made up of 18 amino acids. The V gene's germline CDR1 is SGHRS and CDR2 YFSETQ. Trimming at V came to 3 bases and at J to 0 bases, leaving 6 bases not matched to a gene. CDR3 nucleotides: TGCGCCAGCAGCTCAGGACAGGGGGGGAGCTCTGGGGCCAACGTCCTGACTTTC. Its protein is CASSSGQGGSSGANVLTF.

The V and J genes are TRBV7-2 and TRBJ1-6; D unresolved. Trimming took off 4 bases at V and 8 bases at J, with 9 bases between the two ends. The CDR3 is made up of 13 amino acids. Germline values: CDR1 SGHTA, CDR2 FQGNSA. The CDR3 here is CASSYGIDSPLHF. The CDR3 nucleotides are TGTGCCAGCAGCTACGGGATTGATTCACCCCTCCACTTT.

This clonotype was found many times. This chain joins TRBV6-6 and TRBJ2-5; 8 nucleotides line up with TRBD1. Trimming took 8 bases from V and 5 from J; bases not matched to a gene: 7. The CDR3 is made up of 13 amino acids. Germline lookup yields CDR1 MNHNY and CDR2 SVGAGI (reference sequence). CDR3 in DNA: TGTGCCAGCTCTGGGACAGGACAGGAGACCCAGTACTTC. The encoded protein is CASSGTGQETQYF.

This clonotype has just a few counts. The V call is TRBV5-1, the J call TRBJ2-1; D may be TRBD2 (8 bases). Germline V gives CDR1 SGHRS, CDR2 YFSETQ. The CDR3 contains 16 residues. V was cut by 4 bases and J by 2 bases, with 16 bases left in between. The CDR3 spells CASSPGGGGAYNEQFF. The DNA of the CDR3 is TGCGCCAGCAGCCCGGGAGGGGGCGGGGCCTACAATGAGCAGTTCTTC.

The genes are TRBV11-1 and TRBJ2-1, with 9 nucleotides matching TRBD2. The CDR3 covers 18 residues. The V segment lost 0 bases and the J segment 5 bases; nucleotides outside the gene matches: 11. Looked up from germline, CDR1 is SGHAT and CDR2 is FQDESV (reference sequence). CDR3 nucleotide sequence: TGTGCCAGCAGCTTAGCGGCGACTAGCGGCCCGTCCGACAATGAGCAGTTCTTC. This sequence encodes CASSLAATSGPSDNEQFF. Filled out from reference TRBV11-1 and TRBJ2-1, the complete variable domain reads EAEVAQSPRYKITEKSQAVAFWCDPISGHATLYWYRQILGQGPELLVQFQDESVVDDSQLPKDRFSAERLKGVDSTLKIQPAELGDSAMYLCASSLAATSGPSDNEQFFGPGTRLTVL.

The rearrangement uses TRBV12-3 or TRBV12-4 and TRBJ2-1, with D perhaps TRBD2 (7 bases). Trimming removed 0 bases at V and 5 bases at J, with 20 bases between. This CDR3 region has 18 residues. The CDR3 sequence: CASSLAGGESYNDNEQFF. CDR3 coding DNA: TGTGCCAGCAGTTTAGCAGGGGGGGAGTCTTACAATGACAATGAGCAGTTCTTC.

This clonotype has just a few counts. The CDR3 reads CASSRTPDPDTQYF. CDR3 nucleotide sequence: TGTGCCAGCAGCCGGACGCCGGACCCAGATACGCAGTATTTT. J is TRBJ2-3 and V is TRBV11-2; no firm D call. V was shortened by 5 bases and J by 4 bases, with 13 bases between the two germline ends. Germline loops: CDR1 SGHAT, CDR2 FQNNGV. There are 14 residues in the CDR3. Supplemented by reference TRBV11-2 and TRBJ2-3, the full variable domain reads EAGVAQSPRYKIIEKRQSVAFWCNPISGHATLYWYQQILGQGPKLLIQFQNNGVVDDSQLPKDRFSAERLKGVDSTLKIQPAKLEDSAVYLCASSRTPDPDTQYFGPGTRLTVL.

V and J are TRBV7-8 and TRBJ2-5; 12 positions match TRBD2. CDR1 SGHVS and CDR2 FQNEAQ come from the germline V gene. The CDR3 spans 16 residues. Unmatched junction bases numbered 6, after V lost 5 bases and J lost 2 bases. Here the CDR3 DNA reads TGTGCCAGCAGCAAACTAGCGGGGGGCCATCAAGAGACCCAGTACTTC. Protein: CASSKLAGGHQETQYF.

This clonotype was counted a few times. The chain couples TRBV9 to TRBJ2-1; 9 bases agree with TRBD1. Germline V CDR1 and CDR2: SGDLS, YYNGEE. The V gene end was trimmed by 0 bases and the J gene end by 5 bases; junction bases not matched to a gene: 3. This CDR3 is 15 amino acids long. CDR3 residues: CASSVAGTGNNEQFF. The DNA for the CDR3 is TGTGCCAGCAGCGTAGCGGGGACAGGGAACAATGAGCAGTTCTTC.

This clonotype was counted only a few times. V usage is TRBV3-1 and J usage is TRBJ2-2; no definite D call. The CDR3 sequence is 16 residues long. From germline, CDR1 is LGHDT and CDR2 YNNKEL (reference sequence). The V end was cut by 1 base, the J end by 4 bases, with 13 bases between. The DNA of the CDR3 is TGTGCCAGCAGCCAAGTTGAGGTTGGTCCCACCGGGGAGCTGTTTTTT. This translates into CASSQVEVGPTGELFF.

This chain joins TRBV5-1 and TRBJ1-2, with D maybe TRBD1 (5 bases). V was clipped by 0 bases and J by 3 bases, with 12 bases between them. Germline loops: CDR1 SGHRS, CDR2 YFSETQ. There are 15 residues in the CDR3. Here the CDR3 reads CASSLGVGRDYGYTF. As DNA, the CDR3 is TGCGCCAGCAGCTTGGGAGTGGGGCGCGACTATGGCTACACCTTC. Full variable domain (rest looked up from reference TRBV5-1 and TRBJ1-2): KAGVTQTPRYLIKTRGQQVTLSCSPISGHRSVSWYQQTPGQGLQFLFEYFSETQRNKGNFPGRFSGRQFSNSRSEMNVSTLELGDSALYLCASSLGVGRDYGYTFGSGTRLTVV.